This T cell receptor beta chain was documented in a study of somatic mutations in cytotoxic T cells in rheumatoid arthritis. At the level of the study: Peripheral blood samples of less than 35 ml EDTA were taken from patients directly after diagnosis and before treatment.

The germline CDR1 and CDR2 sequences are MDHEN and SYDVKM. The CDR3 totals 14 residues. Trimming at V came to 7 bases and at J to 8 bases, leaving 12 bases not matched to a gene. The study's findings and limits: Reported slight underrepresentation of TRBV07 in rheumatoid arthritis patients was not subjected to multiple-comparison adjustment. An age-related increase in CD8+ clonality was seen in rheumatoid arthritis patients but not in healthy controls.

Separation of CD4+ and CD8+ cells was performed by positive magnetic bead selection, and purity was verified by flow cytometry. Some clones are missing from TCRdb's copy, which holds only in-frame ones; the method was immunoSEQ multiplex PCR. The table includes about 10,000 clones, around 89% detected once. A note on this clone: Its matching antigen is unknown.

The receptor was derived from a woman younger than 30 with rheumatoid arthritis. The genes are TRBV28 and TRBJ1-2; 8 bases line up with TRBD1. Sequencing was carried out using CD4+ T cells sorted from blood. The CDR3 DNA follows: TGTGCCAGCATCCGTCCCTACCAGGGGGCGGGCTACACCTTC. Translated, it gives CASIRPYQGAGYTF.